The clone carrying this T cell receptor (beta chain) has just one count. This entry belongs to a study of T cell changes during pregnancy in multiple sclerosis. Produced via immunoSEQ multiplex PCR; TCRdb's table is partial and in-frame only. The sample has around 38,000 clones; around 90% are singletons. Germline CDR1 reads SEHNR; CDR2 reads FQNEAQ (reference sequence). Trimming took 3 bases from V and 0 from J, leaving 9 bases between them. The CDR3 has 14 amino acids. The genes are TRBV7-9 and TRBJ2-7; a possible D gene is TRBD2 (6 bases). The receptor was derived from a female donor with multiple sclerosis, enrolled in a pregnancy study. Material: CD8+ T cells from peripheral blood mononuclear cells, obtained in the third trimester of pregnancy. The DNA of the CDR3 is TGTGCCAGCAGCTTTGCGGGGAGCTCCTACGAGCAGTACTTC. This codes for CASSFAGSSYEQYF.